Listed here is a single T cell receptor beta chain. Antigen unknown. At one of its ends the junction is not consistent with the germline gene, which may arise from a read error. Each CDR3 protein gets one entry after TCRdb re-called the reads with MiXCR. There are around 900,000 distinct CDR3 sequences in the sample; around 29% occur only once, and about 14% lies in the top ten. CDR1 and CDR2 from the germline V gene are SEHNR and FQNEAQ (reference sequence). The CDR3 totals 14 residues. These data originate in a study of T cell repertoires in cytomegalovirus infection. Looking at the study overall: The public TCR beta signatures pointed to both CMV infection and matching HLA type. Study results and caveats: Dominant in the ex vivo response were TCR beta clonotypes restricted by HLA-C and specific for CMV.

Sequenced material: cultured CD8+ T cells from PBMCs, taken from culture after CMV antigen stimulation. The chain is built from TRBV7-9 and TRBJ1-1; perhaps TRBD1 as D (6 bases). The clonotype comes from a human donor in good health (CMV status not recorded). Some clones in this sample may be carry-over from other donors' samples. The CDR3 is CASSPGQPNTKAFF. The CDR3 DNA reads as TGTGCCAGCAGCCCCGGACAGCCGAACACTAAAGCTTTCTTT.